The T cell receptor (beta chain) under discussion was sequenced for a study of Tregs in tolerant kidney transplant recipients. Germline CDR1 SEHNR, CDR2 FQNEAQ (reference sequence). The CDR3 sequence is 14 residues long. Trimming removed 3 bases from V and 5 bases from J, with 13 bases in between. A word on this clone: Its antigen is undetermined.

General observations from the study: Biological reproducibility was not directly addressed, but technical replication error appeared minimal. The most relevant donor-specific Treg TCRbeta repertoire apparently came from expansion with activated donor B cells. Nucleotide sequences could not be compared across some patients' samples due to primer changes.

Sequenced by immunoSEQ multiplex PCR; TCRdb stores in-frame clones only, minus some. The top ten clones hold 1.6% of a sample with tens of thousands of clones, around nine tenths of them seen once. The nonmyeloablative bone marrow transplants came from related graft donors, with transient mixed chimerism. Unstimulated Tregs (CD4+CD25+CD127-) and CD4+CD25- non-Tregs were sorted from PBMCs. This sample comprised CD4+ T cells from blood (PBMCs), obtained 24 months after the transplant. The chain has TRBV7-9 and TRBJ2-5; the D gene is possibly TRBD2 (5 bases). The TCR was taken from a human patient who received a combined kidney and bone marrow transplant. Some T cells may have come from the graft donor. Here the CDR3 reads CASSFTRSGETQYF. The CDR3 DNA follows: TGTGCCAGCAGCTTCACCCGGTCGGGGGAGACCCAGTACTTC.